The 14 T cell receptor beta chains below were found in one sample sequenced in a study of blood T cells in healthy people across ages. A second PCR of 7 to 11 cycles used a sample-barcoded 5' primer and a J-beta primer mix. TCRdb redid the calling of the 5' RACE reads with MiXCR, one entry per CDR3 protein. The sample records approximately 1,100,000 distinct CDR3 sequences, 40% to 55% being singletons. Sequencing was carried out using blood. These receptors were taken from a woman aged 55-70 years in good health.

This clonotype has more than one count but fewer than ten. CDR3 protein: CSVGKGNEQFF. In DNA form, the CDR3 reads TGCAGCGTTGGGAAGGGGAATGAGCAGTTCTTC. V is TRBV29-1 and J is TRBJ2-1; D is perhaps TRBD1 (5 bases). Germline CDR1 and CDR2: SQVTM and ANQGSEA. The CDR3 runs to 11 residues. Trimming removed 4 bases from V and 7 bases from J, with 8 bases in between.

Concerning this clonotype itself: At one boundary the junction diverges from the germline segment, which might be a read error. The chain joins TRBV25-1 to TRBJ2-5; TRBD2 might be the D (5 bases). This CDR3 is built from 12 residues. In germline, CDR1 is MGHDK, CDR2 SYGVNS. The CDR3, as DNA: TGTGTCAGCAGTGACGGGATAAATGAGCAGTACTTC. It specifies CVSSDGINEQYF.

The chain has TRBV25-1 and TRBJ1-5, with no clear D. Germline V CDR1 and CDR2: MGHDK, SYGVNS. Deletions cut 4 bases from V and 2 bases from J, with 9 bases between. This CDR3 contains 14 residues. The CDR3 DNA sequence: TGTGCCAGCAGTGGGGGAAAGGGCAATCAGCCCCAGCATTTT. Translated: CASSGGKGNQPQHF.

The chain is built from TRBV28 and TRBJ2-5, with 8 bases lining up with TRBD1. The CDR3 covers 14 residues. Trimming removed 7 bases from V and 0 bases from J; junction bases left unmatched: 4. Germline V gene data show CDR1 as MDHEN and CDR2 as SYDVKM. The CDR3 DNA reads TGTGCCAGCAATGGGGACAGGCACCAAGAGACCCAGTACTTC. Protein product: CASNGDRHQETQYF. Full variable domain (outside the CDR3, taken from reference TRBV28 and TRBJ2-5): DVKVTQSSRYLVKRTGEKVFLECVQDMDHENMFWYRQDPGLGLRLIYFSYDVKMKEKGDIPEGYSVSREKKERFSLILESASTNQTSMYLCASNGDRHQETQYFGPGTRLLVL.

V usage is TRBV27 and J usage is TRBJ2-7; the D gene could be TRBD1 or TRBD2 (5 bases each). This CDR3 contains 14 residues. V was trimmed by 1 base and J by 5 bases, leaving 12 bases between them. The V gene's germline CDR1 is MNHEY and CDR2 SMNVEV (reference sequence). CDR3 sequence reads: CASSLWGSRNEQYF. The CDR3, as DNA: TGTGCCAGCAGTTTATGGGGGAGCAGGAACGAGCAGTACTTC.

This clonotype was seen many times. The junction differs from germline at one of its ends, possibly a read error. The chain joins TRBV27 to TRBJ2-3; 8 positions match TRBD1. This CDR3 comprises 15 residues. Germline V lookup: CDR1 MNHEY, CDR2 SMNVEV (reference sequence). The chain's CDR3 is CASSLQGASTDTQYF. CDR3 nucleotide sequence: TGCGCCAGCAGCCTCCAGGGGGCAAGCACAGATACGCAGTATTTT.

This rearrangement joins TRBV28 to TRBJ2-1, with TRBD2 matching over 7 bases. In germline, CDR1 is MDHEN, CDR2 SYDVKM. Germline trimming cut 5 bases from V and 2 bases from J; bases unmatched to any gene: 6. This CDR3 region has 15 residues. CDR3 sequence: CASSPQLATYNEQFF. In DNA form, the CDR3 reads TGTGCCAGCAGTCCCCAACTAGCGACCTACAATGAGCAGTTCTTC.

The sample holds one count of this clonotype. The V call is TRBV6-2 or TRBV6-3, the J call TRBJ1-1; D is unclear. Germline V gene lookup returns CDR1 MNHEY and CDR2 SVGEGT. CDR3 length: 15 amino acids. Deletions cut 0 bases from V and 5 bases from J, with 13 bases between. The CDR3 loop is CASSYSAQIGTEAFF. The CDR3 DNA reads as TGTGCCAGCAGTTACTCGGCACAGATCGGAACTGAAGCTTTCTTT.

The chain carries TRBV7-2 and TRBJ2-1; 13 bases map to TRBD2. This CDR3 is 16 amino acids long. J lost 10 bases, V lost 3 bases, and 9 bases had no gene match. Germline-derived CDR1 and CDR2 are SGHTA and FQGNSA. CDR3 amino acids: CASSFLLAGGPGEQFF. The CDR3 bases are TGTGCCAGCAGCTTCCTACTAGCGGGAGGGCCCGGGGAGCAGTTCTTC.

This rearrangement joins TRBV7-6 to TRBJ1-1; D unresolved. Looked up from germline, CDR1 is SGHVS and CDR2 is FNYEAQ. CDR3 length: 13 amino acids. V was pared by 4 bases and J by 6 bases, with 12 bases between. CDR3 bases: TGTGCCAGCAGCTCTAGCCGGCAAGCTGAAGCTTTCTTT. This sequence encodes CASSSSRQAEAFF.

This rearrangement joins TRBV3-1 to TRBJ2-1, with TRBD2 identical over 7 bases. The trim removed 0 bases at V and 3 bases at J, leaving 8 bases unmatched. Germline V gene sequence: CDR1 LGHDT, CDR2 YNNKEL (reference sequence). The CDR3 sequence is 17 residues long. The CDR3 protein is CASSQDRSGDVYNEQFF. CDR3 bases: TGTGCCAGCAGCCAAGATAGGAGCGGGGATGTCTACAATGAGCAGTTCTTC.

The J gene is TRBJ2-1, the V gene TRBV30, with unresolved D. The CDR3 is 13 residues long. V lost 0 bases, J lost 7 bases, and 10 bases lay in between. CDR1 is GTSNPN, CDR2 SVGIG, per germline (reference sequence). In nucleotides, the CDR3 is TGTGCCTGGAGTGTCTACGGTGGGAATGAGCAGTTCTTC. This codes for CAWSVYGGNEQFF.

As concerns this clonotype: A much bigger clone sits one base away, suggesting this may be a read error. The genes are TRBV4-1 and TRBJ2-7, with a tentative D call TRBD1 (5 bases). V was pared by 4 bases and J by 2 bases, with 12 bases between. Germline lookup yields CDR1 MGHRA and CDR2 YSYEKL. This CDR3 has 14 residues. In DNA, the CDR3 is TGCGCCAGCAGCCTAGGAAAAGGGGCCTACGAGCAGTACTTC. As protein: CASSLGKGAYEQYF.

This rearrangement joins TRBV11-2 to TRBJ2-7; D is unresolved. The CDR3 has 14 residues. The V end was cut by 5 bases, the J end by 5 bases, with 16 bases between. CDR1 and CDR2 (germline): SGHAT, FQNNGV. The CDR3 protein is CASSVGIYPDEQYF. CDR3 DNA sequence: TGTGCCAGCAGCGTAGGGATATATCCGGACGAGCAGTACTTC. Combining the CDR3 with reference TRBV11-2 and TRBJ2-7 gives the whole variable domain EAGVAQSPRYKIIEKRQSVAFWCNPISGHATLYWYQQILGQGPKLLIQFQNNGVVDDSQLPKDRFSAERLKGVDSTLKIQPAKLEDSAVYLCASSVGIYPDEQYFGPGTRLTVT.